The 15 T cell receptor beta chains listed next were all sequenced from one sample in a study of OX40 agonist ivuxolimab in advanced cancers. Using immunoSEQ multiplex PCR, the repertoire was profiled, and TCRdb retains in-frame clones only, with some absent. The sample yields over 75,000 clones, 90% seen once. The sample consisted of CD4+ or CD8+ T cells sorted from blood, taken in a trial of the OX40 agonist ivuxolimab. These receptors all stem from an adult with an advanced solid tumor such as melanoma, head and neck, liver or kidney cancer.

The V and J genes are TRBV10-3 and TRBJ2-3; D remains ambiguous. The CDR3 sequence is 12 residues long. V shed 4 bases and J shed 6 bases, with 8 bases lying between them. Germline V gene sequence: CDR1 ENHRY, CDR2 SYGVKD. CDR3 nucleotides: TGTGCCATCAGTGCGATTCCTGATACGCAGTATTTT. Its protein product is CAISAIPDTQYF.

In DNA form, the CDR3 reads TGCGCCAGCAGCTGGACAGGGGTCACAGATACGCAGTATTTT. As protein: CASSWTGVTDTQYF. The gene calls are TRBV5-1 and TRBJ2-3; the match to TRBD1 covers 9 bases. This CDR3 contains 14 residues. The V and J ends lost 3 bases and 2 bases, in that order; junction bases with no gene match: 1. The germline gives CDR1 SGHRS, CDR2 YFSETQ.

The chain carries TRBV7-8 and TRBJ1-1, with a weak D call TRBD1 (5 bases). V lost 5 bases, J lost 1 base, and 14 bases lay in between. Germline CDR1 is SGHVS and CDR2 is FQNEAQ. This CDR3 comprises 15 residues. Here the CDR3 reads CASSPGNRKNTEAFF. The CDR3 DNA reads as TGTGCCAGCAGCCCTGGGAACAGGAAGAACACTGAAGCTTTCTTT.

The chain has TRBV18 and TRBJ1-1, with D unresolved. The CDR3 consists of 13 residues. Germline values: CDR1 KGHSH, CDR2 LQKENI. The V and J ends lost 5 bases and 1 base respectively, with 8 bases between them. The DNA of the CDR3 is TGTGCCAGCTCATCCACGACGAACACTGAAGCTTTCTTT. It codes for CASSSTTNTEAFF.

The chain carries TRBV2 and TRBJ1-4, with 7 bases matching TRBD1. The trim removed 8 bases at V and 7 bases at J, leaving 7 bases unmatched. Germline values: CDR1 SNHLY, CDR2 FYNNEI. The length of the CDR3 is 13 residues. In DNA form, the CDR3 reads TGTGCCAGCTCTACAGGGGTGGGTGAAAAACTGTTTTTT. Residues: CASSTGVGEKLFF.

The chain uses TRBV18 and TRBJ1-1, with unresolved D. The CDR3 spans 14 residues. V was clipped by 2 bases and J by 1 base, with 8 bases between them. Germline CDR1 KGHSH, CDR2 LQKENI. The CDR3 region has the DNA TGTGCCAGCTCACCAACGTTGCAGAACACTGAAGCTTTCTTT. Protein product: CASSPTLQNTEAFF.

The chain recombines TRBV13 with TRBJ1-3; tentatively, D is TRBD1 (6 bases). This CDR3 comprises 16 residues. Germline V lookup: CDR1 PRHDT, CDR2 FYEKMQ (reference sequence). V was trimmed by 5 bases and J by 2 bases, leaving 16 bases between them. The CDR3 region has the DNA TGTGCCAGCAGCACTCCCGGGGCAGGGGCTGGAAACACCATATATTTT. Its translation is CASSTPGAGAGNTIYF.

The rearrangement links TRBV4-2 to TRBJ1-5; D gene unclear. Germline values: CDR1 LGHNA, CDR2 YNFKEQ. V was cut by 0 bases and J by 7 bases, with 16 bases left in between. The CDR3 runs 16 residues. The CDR3 is CASSQDLRGAGQPQHF. CDR3 DNA sequence: TGTGCCAGCAGCCAAGATCTAAGAGGCGCCGGGCAGCCCCAGCATTTT.

The chain recombines TRBV7-6 with TRBJ2-1; 7 bases are shared with TRBD1. Losses at the gene ends were 5 bases for V and 8 bases for J; bases not matched to a gene: 15. There are 16 residues in the CDR3. Germline loops: CDR1 SGHVS, CDR2 FNYEAQ. The CDR3 sequence: CASSRLYKGAPDEQFF. The CDR3 region has the DNA TGTGCCAGCAGCCGCCTTTACAAGGGGGCGCCGGATGAGCAGTTCTTC.

The sample holds one count of this clone. The chain links TRBV4-3 to TRBJ2-3; TRBD1 is a possible D gene (6 bases). Germline V gene data show CDR1 as LGHNA and CDR2 as YSLEER. Trimming cost V 0 bases and J 3 bases, with 10 bases left between them. This CDR3 region has 15 residues. CDR3 loop: CASSQDRGTTDTQYF. DNA of the CDR3: TGCGCCAGCAGCCAAGATAGGGGGACGACAGATACGCAGTATTTT.

This clone was observed once. The gene calls are TRBV30 and TRBJ1-3, with D possibly TRBD1 on 5 matching bases. CDR1 and CDR2 from the germline V gene are GTSNPN and SVGIG (reference sequence). V shed 5 bases and J shed 0 bases, with 11 bases lying between them. This CDR3 region has 14 residues. The CDR3, as DNA: TGTGCCTGGTCCCCAGGGTACTCTGGAAACACCATATATTTT. As protein: CAWSPGYSGNTIYF.

CDR3 sequence reads: CASSDRDRGLNSPLHF. CDR3 sequence (DNA): TGTGCCAGCAGTGACCGGGACAGGGGGCTTAATTCACCCCTCCACTTT. The chain employs TRBV6-1 and TRBJ1-6, with 12 bases matching TRBD1. V shed 3 bases and J 6 bases; nucleotides not matched to a gene: 3. This CDR3 spans 16 amino acids. Per germline, CDR1 MNHNS and CDR2 SASEGT.

The rearrangement links TRBV4-1 to TRBJ2-3, with 7 bases that match TRBD1. J lost 4 bases, V lost 4 bases, and 14 bases had no gene match. Germline CDR1 reads MGHRA; CDR2 reads YSYEKL. The CDR3 contains 17 residues. The CDR3 loop is CASSLRLTGRGADTQYF. CDR3 nucleotides: TGCGCCAGCAGCCTCCGTTTGACAGGGCGAGGGGCAGATACGCAGTATTTT.

The V gene is TRBV7-9, the J gene TRBJ2-7, with D perhaps being TRBD1 or TRBD2 (5 bases each). The CDR3 totals 14 residues. Germline CDR1 reads SEHNR; CDR2 reads FQNEAQ (reference sequence). The germline V and J ends were trimmed by 4 bases and 2 bases, with 12 bases remaining between them. CDR3 amino acids: CASSSGTGPYEQYF. CDR3 bases: TGTGCCAGCAGCTCTGGGACGGGACCCTACGAGCAGTACTTC. Variable domain in full (rest from reference TRBV7-9 and TRBJ2-7): DTGVSQNPRHKITKRGQNVTFRCDPISEHNRLYWYRQTLGQGPEFLTYFQNEAQLEKSRLLSDRFSAERPKGSFSTLEIQRTEQGDSAMYLCASSSGTGPYEQYFGPGTRLTVT.

V usage is TRBV7-9 and J usage is TRBJ1-2; 8 bases map to TRBD1. Unmatched junction bases numbered 15, after V lost 5 bases and J lost 4 bases. The germline CDR1 and CDR2 sequences are SEHNR and FQNEAQ (reference sequence). The CDR3 spans 17 residues. The CDR3 is CASSPIPRTGLRYGYTF. The CDR3 DNA sequence: TGTGCCAGCAGCCCGATACCGCGGACAGGGCTCCGCTATGGCTACACCTTC.